The clone carrying this T cell receptor beta chain was recorded many times. Its antigen is currently unknown. The data were obtained in a study of T-cell reconstitution after alpha-beta-depleted transplantation in children. Study conclusions and caveats: There were reportedly several hundred expanded graft clones from which alpha-beta T cells came about two months after transplant. By one year post-transplant, T-cell counts and diversity largely arose from T cells that were newly produced.

Unique molecular identifiers tagged the TCRbeta library. TCRdb re-derived calls from the PCR reads in MiXCR, one entry per CDR3 protein. The sample records 85,000 to 120,000 distinct CDR3 sequences, approximately 8% being singletons. V was pared by 0 bases and J by 6 bases, with 7 bases between. The CDR3 is 13 amino acids. Looked up from germline, CDR1 is SGHKS and CDR2 is YYEKEE (reference sequence). The TCR originated in a boy between 2 and 10 years old with acute lymphoblastic leukemia, due to receive a stem cell transplant. The rearrangement uses TRBV5-5 and TRBJ2-1; no firm D call. Sequencing used PBMCs, obtained before TCRalphabeta/CD19-depleted stem cell transplant. The CDR3 DNA follows: TGTGCCAGCAGCTTGGCGGTTACCAATGAGCAGTTCTTC. Protein product: CASSLAVTNEQFF.